A selection of T cell receptor beta chains follows, all from one sample in a study of blood T cells in healthy people across ages. TCRdb re-called the 5' RACE reads with MiXCR, one entry per CDR3 protein. Of 2 million or so distinct CDR3 sequences in the sample, about 50% were seen once. Source material: blood. These receptors all come from a woman aged 40 to 55 in good health. Both conserved end residues are part of each CDR3. Fields, in order: J gene, clone size, D gene, V gene, CDR3 DNA, CDR3 protein. The D gene is left open where the match is weak. A clone size is listed for some rows: how often the clone was seen (once, few, many), or a class if it is expanded.

>TRBJ1-4|.|TRBD1|TRBV25-1
TGTGCCAGCAGTGAATTAGGCAGGGGGAAAGAAAAACTGTTTTTT
CASSELGRGKEKLFF
>TRBJ1-6|few|.|TRBV12-3/TRBV12-4
TGTGCCAGCGCCTTCACGCGTCACCAGGGAAATTCACCCCTCCACTTT
CASAFTRHQGNSPLHF
>TRBJ1-2|few|.|TRBV25-1
TGTGCCAGCAGTGAGGAGGGGGAATACTATGGCTACACCTTC
CASSEEGEYYGYTF
>TRBJ2-5|few|.|TRBV11-2
TGTGCCAGCAGCTCTGATGGGGAGACCCAGTACTTC
CASSSDGETQYF
>TRBJ2-7|.|.|TRBV12-3/TRBV12-4
TGTGCCAGCAGTGTCTGGCTCAGTACCTACGAGCAGTACTTC
CASSVWLSTYEQYF
>TRBJ2-7|many|.|TRBV6-6
TGTGCCAGCAGCAGGGACTTCTACGAGCAGTACTTC
CASSRDFYEQYF
>TRBJ2-1|once|TRBD1|TRBV24-1
TGTGCCACCCTCGACAAGACAGGGAACAATGAGCAGTTCTTC
CATLDKTGNNEQFF
>TRBJ1-2|few|.|TRBV20-1
TGCAGTGCTCCCCGACACGATGGCTACACCTTC
CSAPRHDGYTF
>TRBJ2-3|few|TRBD1|TRBV20-1
TGCAGTGCCCACGACAGGGGGCACGATACGCAGTATTTT
CSAHDRGHDTQYF
>TRBJ2-6|.|TRBD1|TRBV4-2
TGTGCCAGCAGCCCCGGAGAGGGGGCGACTGGGGCCAACGTCCTGACTTTC
CASSPGEGATGANVLTF
>TRBJ2-5|.|TRBD1|TRBV5-1
TGCGCCAGCAGCTTGGCTACAGGGGTCTATTCCTACAATGAGCAGTACTTC
CASSLATGVYSYNEQYF
>TRBJ2-7|.|TRBD1|TRBV29-1
TGCAGCGTCACCAGAGGGCCACCCGGGACAGGACCCTACGAGCAGTACTTC
CSVTRGPPGTGPYEQYF
>TRBJ1-1|.|.|TRBV10-3
TGTGCCACCAAAATGGACACTGGAGGCACTGAAGCTTTCTTT
CATKMDTGGTEAFF
>TRBJ2-7|.|TRBD2|TRBV7-2
TGTGCCAGCAGCCCTGGGGCTACTAGCGCCTACGAGCAGTACTTC
CASSPGATSAYEQYF
>TRBJ2-1|many|.|TRBV5-1
TGCGCCAGCAGCTTGGCCAGTGTTGAGCAGTTCTTC
CASSLASVEQFF
>TRBJ2-3|.|TRBD2|TRBV6-4
TGTGCCAGCAGTGACATGGGGGGGACAGATACGCAGTATTTT
CASSDMGGTDTQYF
>TRBJ2-2|.|TRBD2|TRBV10-3
TGTGCCATCAGCCCGGGAGGGGGCGGGGAGCTGTTTTTT
CAISPGGGGELFF
>TRBJ2-1|few|.|TRBV28
TGTGCCAGCCATCAGGGTGGGGGCTACAATGAGCAGTTCTTC
CASHQGGGYNEQFF
>TRBJ2-7|.|.|TRBV6-2/TRBV6-3
TGTGCCAGCAGTTATTACGGCTACGAGCAGTACTTC
CASSYYGYEQYF
>TRBJ2-5|.|.|TRBV18
TGTGCCAGCTCACGTGATAGGGGTGTGGAGACCCAGTACTTC
CASSRDRGVETQYF
>TRBJ2-7|.|TRBD2|TRBV28
TGTGCCAGCAGTGTGACTAGCGGGGGGGCTCTGAACGAGCAGTACTTC
CASSVTSGGALNEQYF
>TRBJ2-3|.|.|TRBV24-1
TGTGCCACCAGTGACCCCGGAAGGGCAAATACGCAGTATTTT
CATSDPGRANTQYF